One and the same sample provided the 5 T cell receptor beta chains below, sequenced in a study of cytomegalovirus exposure and HLA in healthy donors. It was with 60 Vbeta and 13 Jbeta primers that the PCR ran. Using immunoSEQ multiplex PCR, the repertoire was profiled, and TCRdb retains in-frame clones only, with some absent. The sample contains 110,000 to 150,000 clones, about two thirds of which appear only once. What was sequenced was PBMCs. Source of these receptors: a man aged 40-55 years in good health and CMV-seronegative.

This clone was observed a handful of times. This chain links TRBV9 with TRBJ1-2; no clear D gene. Germline CDR1 reads SGDLS; CDR2 reads YYNGEE. The germline V and J ends were trimmed by 0 bases and 8 bases, with 5 bases remaining between them. The CDR3 runs to 11 residues. Here the CDR3 reads CASSVGRGYTF. DNA for the CDR3: TGTGCCAGCAGCGTAGGCCGGGGCTACACCTTC.

To note about this clone: A read error may produce the germline difference seen at one junction end. The same CDR3 can be traced to other DNA sequences in this sample. The rearrangement uses TRBV14 and TRBJ1-2, with D possibly matching TRBD1 (6 bases). This CDR3 region has 12 residues. The germline V gene encodes CDR1 SGHDN and CDR2 FVKESK. This CDR3 reads CASSPRGYGYTF. The CDR3, as DNA: TGTGCCAGCAGCCCCAGGGGCTATGGCTACACCTTT.

This chain connects TRBV4-3 to TRBJ1-2; 7 nucleotides agree with TRBD1. The CDR3 has 16 residues. V dropped 0 bases and J dropped 4; count of bases not matched to a gene: 8. CDR1 is LGHNA, CDR2 YSLEER, per germline. The CDR3 sequence: CASSQDPHRGGYGYTF. The CDR3 region has the DNA TGCGCCAGCAGCCAAGATCCCCACAGGGGAGGCTATGGCTACACCTTC.

This clone was found a few times. The J gene is TRBJ1-5, the V gene TRBV6-1; 12 bases agree with TRBD1. V shed 7 bases and J 0 bases; nucleotides not matched to a gene: 7. CDR3 length equals 17 residues. CDR1 and CDR2 (germline): MNHNS, SASEGT. The CDR3 sequence: CASTEGQGARSNQPQHF. CDR3 bases: TGTGCCAGCACTGAGGGACAGGGGGCCCGTAGCAATCAGCCCCAGCATTTT.

This clone was detected a few times. V is TRBV10-1 and J is TRBJ2-1; TRBD2 aligns across 16 bases. V shed 7 bases, J shed 3 bases, and the junction held 6 bases outside the gene matches. The germline V gene has CDR1 WNHNN and CDR2 SYGVQD (reference sequence). The CDR3 extends over 17 amino acids. The CDR3 DNA sequence: TGCGCCAGCACCCCGGGACTAGCGGGAGGGGGCTACAATGAGCAGTTCTTC. This encodes CASTPGLAGGGYNEQFF.